This T cell receptor (beta chain) derives from a study of blood T cell repertoires in COVID-19. Study-wide background: Italy, Spain and the United States were the sources of the convalescent and acute COVID-19 samples.

TCRdb's copy holds only in-frame clones and misses some; the assay was immunoSEQ multiplex PCR. The data hold about 270,000 clones, with roughly 85% observed a single time. The V end was cut by 0 bases, the J end by 5 bases, with 7 bases between. The CDR3 runs to 13 residues. The germline CDR1 and CDR2 sequences are SEHNR and FQNEAQ (reference sequence). The source of this sequence is a young woman with acute or convalescent COVID-19. The sample consisted of peripheral blood. The rearrangement joins TRBV7-9 to TRBJ2-5; D not certain. The CDR3 spells CASSLAAVETQYF. The CDR3 region has the DNA TGTGCCAGCAGCTTAGCGGCGGTGGAGACCCAGTACTTC.